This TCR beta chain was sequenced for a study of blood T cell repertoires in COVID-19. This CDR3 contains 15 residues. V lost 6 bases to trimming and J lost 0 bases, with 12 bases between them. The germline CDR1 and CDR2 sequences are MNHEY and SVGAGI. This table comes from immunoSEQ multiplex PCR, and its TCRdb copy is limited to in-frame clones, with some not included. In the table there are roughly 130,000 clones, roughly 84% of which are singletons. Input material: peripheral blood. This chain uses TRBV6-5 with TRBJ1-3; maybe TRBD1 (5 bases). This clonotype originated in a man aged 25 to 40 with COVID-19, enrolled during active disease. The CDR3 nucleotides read TGTGCCAGCAGACCGACGGACACCTCTGGAAACACCATATATTTT. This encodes CASRPTDTSGNTIYF.